This T cell receptor (beta chain) was sequenced for a study of T cells in Graves' hyperthyroidism and ophthalmopathy (dated by TCRdb to between 2017 and 2020). In terms of the full investigation: Peripheral blood was sampled at the time of initial diagnosis, prior to any treatment. In more than 5 Graves' hyperthyroidism patients, the study also compared T-cell repertoires from thyroid tissue with T-cell repertoires from blood. Prospective prediction of ophthalmopathy was tested in an independent validation cohort consisting of roughly 19 hyperthyroidism patients and approximately 16 patients who later progressed to ophthalmopathy. The paper reports TCR Vbeta CDR3 sequencing of more than 120 peripheral blood samples: 40 to 45 ophthalmopathy, fewer than 85 hyperthyroidism and some 17 progressor patients. The roughly 100 discovery patients were divided at random into training and test sets in a 7:3 ratio. A discovery cohort of around 98 patients, approximately 45 with Graves' ophthalmopathy and 55 to 60 with stable Graves' hyperthyroidism, was used to find distinguishing TCR V-J signatures. After sampling, hyperthyroidism patients received methimazole starting at 30 mg daily, and ophthalmopathy patients received high-dose intravenous methylprednisolone.

The research as a whole found: Most expanded thyroid clonotypes (frequency above 0.001) were also detected in blood, suggesting blood repertoires may reflect thyroid immune responses. During validation, the model predicted progression to ophthalmopathy a median of approximately six months ahead of onset, with approximately 71% sensitivity and 72.22% specificity. In cross-validation, a model built on a 13 V-J signature told ophthalmopathy apart from stable hyperthyroidism with approximately 90% sensitivity and around 84% specificity, and in testing the same model reached 80%/75%. No statistical method was used to set the sample size in advance, and investigators knew the group allocation.

Graves' hyperthyroidism was defined as stable when no progression to ophthalmopathy occurred over 18 months of follow-up. The hyperthyroidism patients were between 18 and 65 years old and newly diagnosed, with a disease duration of less than 2 months. Patients with uncontrolled infections, other autoimmune diseases, pregnancy or lactation were excluded. Diagnoses were established on the basis of clinical symptoms, serum thyroxine and TRAb, thyroid ultrasound, and orbital computed tomography. PBMCs were isolated from more than 8 ml of fresh peripheral blood by Ficoll-Paque density gradient centrifugation. Trizol reagent was used to extract total RNA, and RNA quality was then checked on an Agilent 2100 Bioanalyzer. This clonotype was detected many times. The specificity of this receptor is unknown. Per-nucleotide qualities are absent, and no much larger clonotype sits a single base away. The germline V and J ends show losses of 1 base and 2 bases respectively, and no gene match explains 9 bases of the junction. The CDR3, from cysteine to phenylalanine, totals 17 residues. Only the CDR3 region is kept as DNA, spanning 51 bases read in frame from base 1. The germline V gene yields MDHEN for CDR1 and SYDVKM for CDR2.

Amplification of TCR beta CDR3 regions was carried out from RNA transcripts. The TCR CDR3 was subjected to a first round of RT-PCR using the HTBI primer set and the Qiagen OneStep RT-PCR kit. A second multiplex PCR round built the libraries, followed by size selection and purification. Libraries were sequenced paired-end with 100 bp reads on an Illumina HiSeq2000. As for the authors' bioinformatics: SOAPnuke was used to process the raw data, with reads discarded if the reads contained adapters or uncalled bases, had a mean Phred below 15, or lacked an exact constant-primer or identifier match. COPE v1.2.5 was used to merge the high-quality paired reads, and each unique nucleotide sequence was defined as a clonotype. MiTCR v1.1 was used to align the clonotypes against IMGT TRBV, TRBD and TRBJ reference segments. Only V-J combinations with frequency above 0.0001, covering approximately 99% of repertoires, were analysed. The TCS score was defined as F50 (clonal expansion) divided by E x V (chaos), with BLOSUM62-based TCRdist calculated between CDR3 peptides within each V-J. Welch's t-statistics and random forest reduced approximately 520 V-J features to fewer than 15, which were used in a naive Bayes classifier (R e1071). TCRdb redid the processing of the public reads, applying fastp at Q25 and MiXCR, and retained in-frame beta chains. Identical CDR3 protein sequences are pooled into one entry, listed with their most common genes and DNA. The V and J calls were determined by TCRdb, not by the authors. The sample data list around 210,000 distinct CDR3 sequences, and less than 20% of these were observed just once. Approximately 56% of the sample goes to the ten largest clones.

This sequence uses TRBV28 and TRBJ2-5; TRBD2 agrees with 8 junctional bases. This receptor was identified in a woman between 50 and 59 years old with Graves' hyperthyroidism. The sample consisted of blood. The DNA sequence reads TGTGCCAGCAGTTTATACTCAAGCGGGAGAGGGCAAGAGACCCAGTACTTC. Its protein reads: CASSLYSSGRGQETQYF.